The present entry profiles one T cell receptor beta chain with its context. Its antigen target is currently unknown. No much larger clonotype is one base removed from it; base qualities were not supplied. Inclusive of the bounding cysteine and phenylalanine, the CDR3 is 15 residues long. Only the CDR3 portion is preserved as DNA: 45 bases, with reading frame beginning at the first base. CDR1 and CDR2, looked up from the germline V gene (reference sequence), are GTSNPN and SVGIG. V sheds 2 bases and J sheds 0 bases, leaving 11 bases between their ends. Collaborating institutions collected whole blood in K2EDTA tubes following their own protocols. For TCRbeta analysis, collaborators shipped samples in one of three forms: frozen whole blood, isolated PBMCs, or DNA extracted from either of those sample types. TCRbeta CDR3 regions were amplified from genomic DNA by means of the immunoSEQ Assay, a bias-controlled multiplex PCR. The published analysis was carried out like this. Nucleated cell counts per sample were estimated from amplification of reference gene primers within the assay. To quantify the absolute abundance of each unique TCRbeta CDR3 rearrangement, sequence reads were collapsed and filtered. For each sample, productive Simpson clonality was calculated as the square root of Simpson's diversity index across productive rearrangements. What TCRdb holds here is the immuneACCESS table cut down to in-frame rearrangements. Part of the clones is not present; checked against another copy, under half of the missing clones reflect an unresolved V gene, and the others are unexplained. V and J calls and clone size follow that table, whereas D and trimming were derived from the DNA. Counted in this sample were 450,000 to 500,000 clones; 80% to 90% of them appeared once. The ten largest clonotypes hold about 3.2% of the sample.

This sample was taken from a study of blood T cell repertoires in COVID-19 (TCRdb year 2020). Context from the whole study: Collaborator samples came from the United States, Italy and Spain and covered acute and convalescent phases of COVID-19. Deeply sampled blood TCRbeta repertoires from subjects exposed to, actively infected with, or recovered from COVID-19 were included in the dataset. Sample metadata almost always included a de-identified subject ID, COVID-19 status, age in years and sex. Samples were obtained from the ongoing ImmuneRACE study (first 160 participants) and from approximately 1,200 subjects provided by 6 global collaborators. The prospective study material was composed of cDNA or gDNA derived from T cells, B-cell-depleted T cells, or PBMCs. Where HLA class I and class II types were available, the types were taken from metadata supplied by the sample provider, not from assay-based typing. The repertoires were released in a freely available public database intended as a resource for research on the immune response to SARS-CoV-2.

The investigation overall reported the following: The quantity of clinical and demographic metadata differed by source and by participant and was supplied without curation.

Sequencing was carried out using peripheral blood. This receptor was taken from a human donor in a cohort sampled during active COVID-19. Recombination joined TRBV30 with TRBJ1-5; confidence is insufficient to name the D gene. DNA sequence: TGTGCCTGGAGTTCGAGGATCAATAGCAATCAGCCCCAGCATTTT. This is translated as CAWSSRINSNQPQHF.